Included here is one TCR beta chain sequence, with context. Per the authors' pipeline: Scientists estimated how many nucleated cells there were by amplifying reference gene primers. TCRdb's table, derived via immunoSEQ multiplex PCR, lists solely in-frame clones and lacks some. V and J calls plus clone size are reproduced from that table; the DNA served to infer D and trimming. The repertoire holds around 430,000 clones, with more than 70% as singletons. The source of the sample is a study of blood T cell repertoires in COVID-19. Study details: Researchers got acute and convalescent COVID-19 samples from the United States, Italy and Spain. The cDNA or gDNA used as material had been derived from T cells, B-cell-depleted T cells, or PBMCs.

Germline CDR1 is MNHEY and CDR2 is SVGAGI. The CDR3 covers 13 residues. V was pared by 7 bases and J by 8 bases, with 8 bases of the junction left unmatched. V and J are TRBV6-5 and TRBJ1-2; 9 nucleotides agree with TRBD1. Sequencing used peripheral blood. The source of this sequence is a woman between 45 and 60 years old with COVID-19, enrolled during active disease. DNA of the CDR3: TGTGCCAGCATCCGGGACAGGGTATCCGGCTACACCTTC. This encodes CASIRDRVSGYTF.